These 18 T cell receptor beta chains share one sample of origin, sequenced in a study of beta chain features in type 1 diabetes. Study-wide results and limits: Type 1 diabetes patients had moderately but significantly shorter TCRB CDR3s in all four CD4+ subsets.

For these receptors, no antigen is known. What was sequenced were expressed TCRB transcripts, since all of the isolated RNA had been reverse transcribed. Profiling relied on immunoSEQ multiplex PCR, and the TCRdb table lists in-frame clones only, not all of them. The data show roughly 300,000 clones, 13% to 15% seen once. Sequenced material: naive CD4+ T cells from blood. These receptors were collected from a man aged 25-40 years with type 1 diabetes.

This clone was seen only a few times. CDR3 amino acids: CASGTDSTEAFF. CDR3 DNA sequence: TGTGCCAGCGGAACGGACAGCACTGAAGCTTTCTTT. The chain couples TRBV6-1 to TRBJ1-1, with a possible D match to TRBD1 (6 bases). Trimming took off 8 bases at V and 4 bases at J, with 11 bases between the two ends. Germline CDR1 is MNHNS and CDR2 is SASEGT. CDR3 length: 12 residues.

To note about this clone: Other DNA sequences in this specimen translate into the identical CDR3. The chain employs TRBV7-2 and TRBJ2-7; 14 nucleotides align to TRBD2. J lost 5 bases, V lost 3 bases, and 0 bases had no gene match. The V gene's germline CDR1 is SGHTA and CDR2 FQGNSA. The CDR3 contains 14 residues. CDR3 nucleotides: TGTGCCAGCAGCTTGGGACTAGCGGGAGACGAGCAGTACTTC. Protein sequence: CASSLGLAGDEQYF.

The V gene is TRBV25-1, the J gene TRBJ1-1, with TRBD1 identical over 7 bases. The CDR3 runs to 13 residues. After removal of 8 bases from V and 4 bases from J, the junction contained 7 bases not matched to a gene. Germline V gene data show CDR1 as MGHDK and CDR2 as SYGVNS. CDR3 nucleotides: TGTGCCAGCCGAGTACAGGGGCGCACTGAAGCTTTCTTT. Translating gives CASRVQGRTEAFF.

This chain joins TRBV7-9 and TRBJ2-5; 10 bases are shared with TRBD2. The germline CDR1 and CDR2 sequences are SEHNR and FQNEAQ (reference sequence). V lost 4 bases and J lost 4; bases outside the gene matches: 6. This CDR3 is built from 15 residues. For the CDR3, the DNA is TGTGCCAGCAGCTATCTAGCGGGAGTTGGAGAGACCCAGTACTTC. Translated: CASSYLAGVGETQYF.

The chain recombines TRBV7-2 with TRBJ2-2, with 15 bases matching TRBD2. The CDR3 sequence is 15 residues long. Germline V gives CDR1 SGHTA, CDR2 FQGNSA. The V and J ends lost 5 bases and 6 bases, in that order; junction bases with no gene match: 1. This chain's CDR3 is CASSRTSGRAGELFF. The CDR3 nucleotides are TGTGCCAGCAGCCGGACTAGCGGGAGGGCCGGGGAGCTGTTTTTT.

This clone has only a few counts. The gene calls are TRBV7-6 and TRBJ2-7; 7 bases agree with TRBD2. With V trimmed by 1 base and J by 0 bases, 12 bases remained unmatched. The CDR3 is made up of 18 amino acids. CDR1 is SGHVS and CDR2 is FNYEAQ in the germline V gene. DNA for the CDR3: TGTGCCAGCAGCTTAGGAGCTGGGAGGGGTTTCAACTCCTACGAGCAGTACTTC. This codes for CASSLGAGRGFNSYEQYF.

The V call is TRBV10-3, the J call TRBJ2-2; possible D gene TRBD2, 5 bases. V lost 4 bases, J lost 4 bases, and 22 bases lay in between. The CDR3 is 18 amino acids. The germline V gene encodes CDR1 ENHRY and CDR2 SYGVKD. Here the CDR3 reads CAISADLGVSGGTGELFF. The CDR3 region has the DNA TGTGCCATCAGTGCGGACCTGGGCGTCAGCGGTGGCACCGGGGAGCTGTTTTTT.

The V gene is TRBV4-2, the J gene TRBJ1-6, with unresolved D. The CDR3 loop spans 13 amino acids. The germline V gene has CDR1 LGHNA and CDR2 YNFKEQ. V shed 0 bases and J shed 15 bases, with 12 bases lying between them. The CDR3: CASSQEVGTLLHF. The CDR3 DNA reads as TGTGCCAGCAGCCAAGAAGTGGGCACTCTCCTCCACTTT.

This sequence joins TRBV2 and TRBJ2-1; the match to TRBD2 covers 7 bases. The ends lost 5 bases at V and 3 bases at J; junction bases unmatched: 4. The CDR3 loop spans 14 amino acids. CDR1 SNHLY and CDR2 FYNNEI come from the germline V gene. CDR3 nucleotides: TGTGCCAGCAGTTTTAGCGGGCTCTACAATGAGCAGTTCTTC. This encodes CASSFSGLYNEQFF.

This chain links TRBV28 with TRBJ2-7; 8 bases map to TRBD2. After removal of 6 bases from V and 3 bases from J, the junction contained 4 bases not matched to a gene. The CDR3 totals 13 residues. Germline CDR1 and CDR2: MDHEN and SYDVKM. DNA for the CDR3: TGTGCCAGCAGGCAGGGACTAGTCTACGAGCAGTACTTC. It yields the protein CASRQGLVYEQYF.

The chain has TRBV2 and TRBJ1-4; D perhaps matches TRBD1 (5 bases). Germline V lookup: CDR1 SNHLY, CDR2 FYNNEI. V was pared by 4 bases and J by 7 bases, with 13 bases between. The CDR3 loop spans 14 amino acids. The CDR3 region has the DNA TGTGCCAGCAGTGTGAACATCGGGGGTGAAAAACTGTTTTTT. Translation gives CASSVNIGGEKLFF.

This clone was found a few times. V and J are TRBV18 and TRBJ2-2, with TRBD1 matching over 7 bases. The CDR3 loop spans 16 amino acids. V was pared by 4 bases and J by 1 base, with 6 bases of the junction left unmatched. Germline values: CDR1 KGHSH, CDR2 LQKENI. For the CDR3, the DNA is TGTGCCAGCTCACTGTGGGACAGCAAGAACACCGGGGAGCTGTTTTTT. It specifies CASSLWDSKNTGELFF.

This clone was recorded a few times. This specimen includes other DNA sequences encoding the same CDR3. The chain has TRBV18 and TRBJ2-1, with D uncertain. The CDR3 is 14 amino acids. Trimming removed 1 base at V and 0 bases at J, with 4 bases between. CDR1 is KGHSH, CDR2 LQKENI, per germline. Written as DNA, the CDR3 is TGTGCCAGCTCACCACTCTCCTCCTACAATGAGCAGTTCTTC. Translating it yields CASSPLSSYNEQFF.

CDR3 sequence: CASSAGTSRNIQYF. CDR3 nucleotides: TGCGCCAGCAGCGCCGGGACTAGCAGAAACATTCAGTACTTC. This rearrangement joins TRBV5-1 to TRBJ2-4, with 9 bases that match TRBD2. V lost 4 bases to trimming and J lost 6 bases; unmatched junction nucleotides: 5. Germline lookup yields CDR1 SGHRS and CDR2 YFSETQ. The CDR3 is 14 residues long.

The V and J genes are TRBV4-2 and TRBJ2-7, with D tentatively TRBD2 (7 bases). Trimming shortened V by 4 bases and J by 3 bases, and 19 bases separated the two germline ends. Germline CDR1 is LGHNA and CDR2 is YNFKEQ. The CDR3 totals 16 residues. CDR3 nucleotide sequence: TGTGCCAGCAGCCCCCTTGGGGGCGGGAGAAACTACGAGCAGTACTTC. Its translation is CASSPLGGGRNYEQYF.

The chain uses TRBV10-3 and TRBJ2-3; D unresolved. Germline CDR1 is ENHRY and CDR2 is SYGVKD. Trimming took off 8 bases at V and 2 bases at J, with 11 bases between the two ends. The CDR3 is made up of 13 amino acids. DNA for the CDR3: TGTGCCATCGGAAGTCAGGACACAGATACGCAGTATTTT. It specifies CAIGSQDTDTQYF.

This clone was recorded a few times. This chain joins TRBV10-3 and TRBJ2-7, with 9 bases fitting TRBD2. The length of the CDR3 is 14 residues. The V segment lost 4 bases and the J segment 3 bases; nucleotides outside the gene matches: 4. Germline-derived CDR1 and CDR2 are ENHRY and SYGVKD. The CDR3 is CAISGAGGLYEQYF. Here the CDR3 DNA reads TGTGCCATCAGTGGAGCGGGAGGCCTCTACGAGCAGTACTTC.

This clone showed up just a few times. Other nucleotide sequences from this sample produce the same CDR3. This rearrangement joins TRBV7-9 to TRBJ1-2; 9 bases align to TRBD1. The V segment lost 3 bases and the J segment 6 bases; nucleotides outside the gene matches: 2. The CDR3 extends over 13 amino acids. In germline, CDR1 is SEHNR, CDR2 FQNEAQ (reference sequence). The CDR3 nucleotides are TGTGCCAGCAGCTTGGACAGGGGAGATGGCTACACCTTC. Encoded protein: CASSLDRGDGYTF.